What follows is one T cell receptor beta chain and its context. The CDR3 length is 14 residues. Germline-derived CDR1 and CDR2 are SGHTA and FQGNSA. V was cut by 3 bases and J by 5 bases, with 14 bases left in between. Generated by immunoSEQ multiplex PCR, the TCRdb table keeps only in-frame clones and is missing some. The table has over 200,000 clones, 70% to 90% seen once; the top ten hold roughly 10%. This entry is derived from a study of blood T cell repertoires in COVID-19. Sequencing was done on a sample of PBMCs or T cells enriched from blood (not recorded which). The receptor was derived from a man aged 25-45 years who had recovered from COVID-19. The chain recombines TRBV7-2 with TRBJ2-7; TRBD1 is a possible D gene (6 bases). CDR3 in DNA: TGTGCCAGCAGCTTCCAACAGGGTATCCACGAGCAGTACTTC. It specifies CASSFQQGIHEQYF.